The 15 T cell receptor beta chains below were found in one sample sequenced in a study of cytomegalovirus exposure and HLA in healthy donors. The PCR was carried out with 60 Vbeta primers and 13 Jbeta primers. Profiling relied on immunoSEQ multiplex PCR, and the TCRdb table lists in-frame clones only, not all of them. This sample has roughly 260,000 clones; roughly 86% occur once, and the top ten carry approximately 2%. Sequencing was performed on PBMCs. All receptors derive from a woman in her forties in good health and CMV-seropositive.

This clone was detected a few times. The rearrangement links TRBV2 to TRBJ1-6; 8 nucleotides match TRBD1. V gave up 8 bases and J gave up 5 bases; unmatched junction bases: 2. The length of the CDR3 is 13 residues. Germline values: CDR1 SNHLY, CDR2 FYNNEI. This CDR3 is CASRTGNNSPLHF. CDR3 nucleotide sequence: TGTGCCAGCCGGACAGGGAATAATTCACCCCTCCACTTT.

V and J are TRBV5-8 and TRBJ2-7; 8 nucleotides agree with TRBD2. After removal of 2 bases from V and 2 bases from J, the junction contained 12 bases not matched to a gene. CDR1 is SGHTS, CDR2 YDEGEE, per germline. The CDR3 has 17 amino acids. The CDR3 region is CASSLWAAGTRAYEQYF. CDR3 nucleotide sequence: TGTGCCAGCAGCTTATGGGCGGCGGGGACTAGAGCCTACGAGCAGTACTTC.

The chain recombines TRBV19 with TRBJ2-5, with D maybe TRBD1 (6 bases). The end of the DNA is better explained by TRBJ2-7, so the J call may be wrong. Germline loops: CDR1 LNHDA, CDR2 SQIVND (reference sequence). CDR3 length: 18 residues. This CDR3 is CASSTPRGAGVHSYEQYF. Written as DNA, the CDR3 is TGTGCCAGTAGTACTCCCCGCGGCGCAGGGGTCCACTCCTACGAGCAGTACTTC.

This rearrangement joins TRBV6-5 to TRBJ2-7; 7 bases fit TRBD1. This CDR3 is built from 15 residues. Germline V gene data show CDR1 as MNHEY and CDR2 as SVGAGI. Trimming took 5 bases from V and 1 from J; bases not matched to a gene: 8. The CDR3 reads CASSGTGTASYEQYF. The CDR3 nucleotides are TGTGCCAGCAGTGGAACCGGGACAGCTTCCTACGAGCAGTACTTC.

This clone came up once. The rearrangement links TRBV19 to TRBJ1-2; no reliable D call. CDR1 is LNHDA, CDR2 SQIVND, per germline (reference sequence). Trimming shortened V by 6 bases and J by 1 base, and 15 bases separated the two germline ends. The CDR3 covers 15 residues. This CDR3 is CASRTTEKLNYGYTF. DNA for the CDR3: TGTGCCAGTAGAACAACAGAGAAACTTAACTATGGCTACACCTTC. Full variable domain (rest looked up from reference TRBV19 and TRBJ1-2): DGGITQSPKYLFRKEGQNVTLSCEQNLNHDAMYWYRQDPGQGLRLIYYSQIVNDFQKGDIAEGYSVSREKKESFPLTVTSAQKNPTAFYLCASRTTEKLNYGYTFGSGTRLTVV.

This clone was seen just once. This sequence joins TRBV7-2 and TRBJ2-3; TRBD2 agrees at 10 bases. Germline V CDR1 and CDR2: SGHTA, FQGNSA. The CDR3 length is 15 residues. The V gene end was trimmed by 4 bases and the J gene end by 6 bases; junction bases not matched to a gene: 7. For the CDR3, the DNA is TGTGCCAGCAGCTCACCGGGACTAGCGAGTGATACGCAGTATTTT. Translating it yields CASSSPGLASDTQYF.

The chain is built from TRBV10-3 and TRBJ1-1; 9 bases fit TRBD1. Germline V CDR1 and CDR2: ENHRY, SYGVKD. J was trimmed by 7 bases and V by 5 bases; bases with no gene match: 8. The CDR3 sequence is 14 residues long. CDR3 in DNA: TGTGCCATCAGTTCCGGGACAGGGTGGGATGAAGCTTTCTTT. Translating gives CAISSGTGWDEAFF.

The CDR3 DNA reads TGTGCCAGCAGTTTACCGCGGGCAGAGACCCAGTACTTC. Translated: CASSLPRAETQYF. V and J are TRBV2 and TRBJ2-5, with D possibly being TRBD2 (5 bases). The CDR3 loop spans 13 amino acids. Germline V gene data show CDR1 as SNHLY and CDR2 as FYNNEI. V was trimmed by 5 bases and J by 4 bases, leaving 11 bases between them.

The chain uses TRBV11-2 and TRBJ2-6, with 9 bases lining up with TRBD2. Germline loops: CDR1 SGHAT, CDR2 FQNNGV. The CDR3 has 17 residues. J was trimmed by 2 bases and V by 5 bases; bases with no gene match: 7. This CDR3 reads CASSRPGLATGANVLTF. The CDR3 bases are TGTGCCAGCAGCAGACCGGGACTAGCTACTGGGGCCAACGTCCTGACTTTC.

This chain joins TRBV2 and TRBJ2-1, with 7 nucleotides matching TRBD2. CDR1 is SNHLY, CDR2 FYNNEI, per germline. J lost 2 bases, V lost 8 bases, and 6 bases had no gene match. The CDR3 runs to 14 residues. Here the CDR3 DNA reads TGTGCCAGCGCCACACGGGGGGCCTACAATGAGCAGTTCTTC. It specifies CASATRGAYNEQFF.

CDR3 DNA sequence: TGCGCCAGCAGCCCGTCAGGGGAAATCGGGGAGCTGTTTTTT. This translates into CASSPSGEIGELFF. This chain links TRBV5-1 with TRBJ2-2, with a tentative D call TRBD1 (6 bases). This CDR3 spans 14 amino acids. V was clipped by 4 bases and J by 7 bases, with 14 bases between them. The germline V gene has CDR1 SGHRS and CDR2 YFSETQ.

V is TRBV5-4 and J is TRBJ1-1; 12 bases are shared with TRBD1. Germline CDR1 reads SGHNT; CDR2 reads YYREEE (reference sequence). CDR3 size: 15 residues. V shed 4 bases and J 6 bases; nucleotides not matched to a gene: 7. CDR3 sequence: CASSGGQGAFAEAFF. The CDR3 DNA reads as TGTGCCAGCAGCGGGGGACAGGGGGCGTTCGCTGAAGCTTTCTTT. Full variable domain (outside the CDR3, taken from reference TRBV5-4 and TRBJ1-1): ETGVTQSPTHLIKTRGQQVTLRCSSQSGHNTVSWYQQALGQGPQFIFQYYREEENGRGNFPPRFSGLQFPNYSSELNVNALELDDSALYLCASSGGQGAFAEAFFGQGTRLTVV.

CDR3 protein: CASSKGGQGEEQYF. CDR3 coding DNA: TGTGCCAGCAGCAAGGGGGGACAGGGGGAAGAGCAGTACTTC. V gene TRBV9 combines with J gene TRBJ2-7, with TRBD1 matching over 11 bases. This CDR3 has 14 residues. CDR1 and CDR2 (germline): SGDLS, YYNGEE. Trimming took 4 bases from V and 7 from J; bases not matched to a gene: 7.

The chain employs TRBV27 and TRBJ2-3, with 7 bases identical to TRBD2. CDR1 MNHEY and CDR2 SMNVEV come from the germline V gene (reference sequence). There are 15 residues in the CDR3. J gave up 2 bases and V 6 bases, and 8 bases lay outside the gene matches. This chain's CDR3 is CASSPLAENTDTQYF. CDR3 coding DNA: TGTGCCAGCAGCCCCCTAGCGGAGAACACAGATACGCAGTATTTT.

The chain has TRBV4-3 and TRBJ2-2; no clear D. The V and J ends lost 0 bases and 4 bases respectively, with 6 bases between them. The CDR3 runs 14 residues. Per germline, CDR1 LGHNA and CDR2 YSLEER. DNA for the CDR3: TGCGCCAGCAGCCAAGATCCTGTCACCGGGGAGCTGTTTTTT. Translation gives CASSQDPVTGELFF.